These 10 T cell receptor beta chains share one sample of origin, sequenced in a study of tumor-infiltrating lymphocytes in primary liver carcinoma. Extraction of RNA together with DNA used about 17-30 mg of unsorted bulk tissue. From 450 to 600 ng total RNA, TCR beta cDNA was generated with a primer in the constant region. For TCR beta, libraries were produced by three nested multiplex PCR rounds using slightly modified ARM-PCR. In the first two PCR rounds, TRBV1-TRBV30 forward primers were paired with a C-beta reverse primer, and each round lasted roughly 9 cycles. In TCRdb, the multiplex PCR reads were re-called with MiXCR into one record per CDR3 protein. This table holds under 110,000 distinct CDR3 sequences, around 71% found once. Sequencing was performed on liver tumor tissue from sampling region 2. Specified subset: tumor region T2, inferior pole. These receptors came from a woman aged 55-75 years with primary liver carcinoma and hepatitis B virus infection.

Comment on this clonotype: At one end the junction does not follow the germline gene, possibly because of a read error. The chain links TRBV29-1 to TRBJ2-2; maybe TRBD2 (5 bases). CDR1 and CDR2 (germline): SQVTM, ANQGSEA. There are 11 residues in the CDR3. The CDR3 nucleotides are TGTAGCGTTGGCTTCACCGCGGAGCTGTTTTTT. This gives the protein CSVGFTAELFF.

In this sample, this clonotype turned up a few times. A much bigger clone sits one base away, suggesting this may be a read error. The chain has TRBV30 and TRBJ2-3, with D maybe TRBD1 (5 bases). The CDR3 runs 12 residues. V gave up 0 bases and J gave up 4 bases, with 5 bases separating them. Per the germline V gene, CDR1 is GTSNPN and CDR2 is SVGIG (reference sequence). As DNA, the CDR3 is TGTGCCTGGAGTGTACAGGCAGATACGCAGTATTTT. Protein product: CAWSVQADTQYF. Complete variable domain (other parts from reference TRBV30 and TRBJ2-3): SQTIHQWPATLVQPVGSPLSLECTVEGTSNPNLYWYRQAAGRGLQLLFYSVGIGQISSEVPQNLSASRPQDRQFILSSKKLLLSDSGFYLCAWSVQADTQYFGPGTRLTVL.

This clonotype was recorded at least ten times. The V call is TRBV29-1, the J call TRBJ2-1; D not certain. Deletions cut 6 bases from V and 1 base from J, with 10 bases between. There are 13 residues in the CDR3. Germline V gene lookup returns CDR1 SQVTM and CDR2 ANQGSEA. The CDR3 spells CSVRSRSYNEQFF. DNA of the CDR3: TGCAGCGTCCGAAGCCGATCCTACAATGAGCAGTTCTTC.

Here the CDR3 DNA reads TGTGCCAGCAGCTTCGACAGGCCCGGCAAGACCCAGTACTTC. Encoded protein: CASSFDRPGKTQYF. This chain uses TRBV11-2 with TRBJ2-5; D is perhaps TRBD1 (6 bases). Germline V gives CDR1 SGHAT, CDR2 FQNNGV. This CDR3 is built from 14 residues. V was trimmed by 3 bases and J by 6 bases, leaving 14 bases between them. The variable domain in full, completed from reference TRBV11-2 and TRBJ2-5, reads EAGVAQSPRYKIIEKRQSVAFWCNPISGHATLYWYQQILGQGPKLLIQFQNNGVVDDSQLPKDRFSAERLKGVDSTLKIQPAKLEDSAVYLCASSFDRPGKTQYFGPGTRLLVL.

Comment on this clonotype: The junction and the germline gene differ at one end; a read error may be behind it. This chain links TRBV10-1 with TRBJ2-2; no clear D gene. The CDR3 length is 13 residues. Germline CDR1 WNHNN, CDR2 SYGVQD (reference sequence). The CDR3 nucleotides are TGCACCAGCAGAGGTTCTAACACCGGGGAGCTGTTTTTT. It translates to CTSRGSNTGELFF.

CDR3: CASNFGTGGSDTQYF. In DNA, the CDR3 is TGTGCCAGCAATTTTGGGACAGGGGGCTCAGATACGCAGTATTTT. V is TRBV6-5 and J is TRBJ2-3, with 12 bases aligning to TRBD1. The CDR3 is 15 residues long. Germline CDR1 is MNHEY and CDR2 is SVGAGI. V lost 7 bases to trimming and J lost 4 bases; unmatched junction nucleotides: 6.

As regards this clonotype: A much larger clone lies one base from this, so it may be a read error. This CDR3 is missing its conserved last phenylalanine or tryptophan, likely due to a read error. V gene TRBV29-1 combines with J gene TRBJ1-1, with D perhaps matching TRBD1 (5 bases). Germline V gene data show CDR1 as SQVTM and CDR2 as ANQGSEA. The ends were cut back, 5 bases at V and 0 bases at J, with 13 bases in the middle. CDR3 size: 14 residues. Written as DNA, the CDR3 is TGCAGCGTTATGACAGTAGCGATGAACACTGAAGCTTTCTCT. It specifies CSVMTVAMNTEAFS.

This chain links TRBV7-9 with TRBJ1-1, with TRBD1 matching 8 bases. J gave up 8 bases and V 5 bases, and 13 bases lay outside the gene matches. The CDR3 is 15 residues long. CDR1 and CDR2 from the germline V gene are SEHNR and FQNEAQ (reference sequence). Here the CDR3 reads CASSDLTGEHLEAFF. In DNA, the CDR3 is TGTGCCAGCAGCGACCTGACAGGGGAGCATCTCGAAGCTTTCTTT.

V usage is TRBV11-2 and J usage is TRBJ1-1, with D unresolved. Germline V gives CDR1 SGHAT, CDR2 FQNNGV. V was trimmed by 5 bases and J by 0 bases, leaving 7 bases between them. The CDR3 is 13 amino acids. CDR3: CASSSQVNTEAFF. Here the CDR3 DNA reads TGTGCCAGCAGCAGCCAGGTGAACACTGAAGCTTTCTTT.

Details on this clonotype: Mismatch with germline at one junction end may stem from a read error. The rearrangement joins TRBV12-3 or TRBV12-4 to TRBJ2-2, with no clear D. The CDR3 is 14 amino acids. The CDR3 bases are TGTGCCAACAGTTTAGGGCAGCTGACCGGGGAGCTGTTTTTT. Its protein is CANSLGQLTGELFF.